The 32 T cell receptor beta chains below come from one sample, sequenced in a study of OX40 agonist ivuxolimab in advanced cancers. Data came from immunoSEQ multiplex PCR; TCRdb stores just in-frame clones and leaves some out. Of roughly 100,000 clones detected, 80% to 90% appear once; the ten largest clones hold approximately 0.3%. The starting material was CD4+ or CD8+ T cells sorted from blood, obtained in a trial of the OX40 agonist ivuxolimab. The receptors here all came from an adult with an advanced solid tumor such as melanoma, head and neck, liver or kidney cancer.

The chain uses TRBV28 and TRBJ2-5; 9 positions match TRBD1. CDR1 and CDR2 (germline): MDHEN, SYDVKM. CDR3 length: 14 residues. Trimming at V came to 4 bases and at J to 4 bases, leaving 4 bases not matched to a gene. In DNA form, the CDR3 reads TGTGCCAGCAGTTCACCGACAGGGGGAGAGACCCAGTACTTC. As protein: CASSSPTGGETQYF.

This clone showed up just a few times. This chain joins TRBV7-2 and TRBJ2-1; 8 nucleotides align to TRBD2. The germline CDR1 and CDR2 sequences are SGHTA and FQGNSA. Trimming at V came to 2 bases and at J to 2 bases, leaving 2 bases not matched to a gene. The CDR3 totals 15 residues. CDR3 sequence: CASSLQRGTYNEQFF. CDR3 nucleotide sequence: TGTGCCAGCAGCTTACAGCGGGGGACCTACAATGAGCAGTTCTTC.

The chain combines TRBV2 with TRBJ1-1; 10 bases are shared with TRBD1. V lost 7 bases and J lost 3; bases outside the gene matches: 8. CDR1 is SNHLY and CDR2 is FYNNEI in the germline V gene. This CDR3 has 15 residues. The CDR3 DNA is TGTGCCAGCATTCCGGACAGGGGGGGTGACACTGAAGCTTTCTTT. This translates into CASIPDRGGDTEAFF.

The chain uses TRBV5-6 and TRBJ2-7, with 10 bases matching TRBD1. V gave up 0 bases and J gave up 1 base; unmatched junction bases: 4. The CDR3 extends over 16 amino acids. Germline CDR1 SGHDT, CDR2 YYEEEE. The CDR3 region is CASSLVGQGSSYEQYF. In DNA, the CDR3 is TGTGCCAGCAGCTTGGTGGGACAGGGGTCATCCTACGAGCAGTACTTC.

The CDR3 bases are TGTGCCAGCAGCCAAGTTGTGGCAGGGCCCCAGCATTTT. This sequence encodes CASSQVVAGPQHF. The genes are TRBV14 and TRBJ1-5, with unresolved D. This CDR3 has 13 residues. Trimming took 1 base from V and 9 from J, leaving 10 bases between them. Germline loops: CDR1 SGHDN, CDR2 FVKESK.

The chain employs TRBV7-8 and TRBJ1-1; D remains unclear. V dropped 7 bases and J dropped 2 bases, with 14 bases sitting between them. Germline CDR1 SGHVS, CDR2 FQNEAQ. This CDR3 comprises 14 residues. The DNA of the CDR3 is TGTGCCAGCACCCCCCAGGACGGTAACACTGAAGCTTTCTTT. This codes for CASTPQDGNTEAFF.

The chain employs TRBV5-6 and TRBJ1-1; the D is unclear. V was trimmed by 0 bases and J by 1 base, leaving 10 bases between them. This CDR3 contains 15 residues. CDR1 is SGHDT and CDR2 is YYEEEE in the germline V gene. The DNA of the CDR3 is TGTGCCAGCAGCTTGGTCGGGCAGAAGAACACTGAAGCTTTCTTT. Its protein is CASSLVGQKNTEAFF. Combining the CDR3 with reference TRBV5-6 and TRBJ1-1 gives the whole variable domain DAGVTQSPTHLIKTRGQQVTLRCSPKSGHDTVSWYQQALGQGPQFIFQYYEEEERQRGNFPDRFSGHQFPNYSSELNVNALLLGDSALYLCASSLVGQKNTEAFFGQGTRLTVV.

This chain connects TRBV5-4 to TRBJ1-5; D gene uncertain. V was trimmed by 0 bases and J by 0 bases, leaving 13 bases between them. The germline gives CDR1 SGHNT, CDR2 YYREEE (reference sequence). The CDR3 spans 17 residues. The CDR3 DNA is TGTGCCAGCAGCTTGGAGCGGCGAGCGTATAGCAATCAGCCCCAGCATTTT. This codes for CASSLERRAYSNQPQHF.

V is TRBV15 and J is TRBJ2-3; D is unresolved. The CDR3 loop spans 13 amino acids. V was pared by 2 bases and J by 10 bases, with 13 bases between. Per the germline V gene, CDR1 is LNHNV and CDR2 is YYDKDF (reference sequence). The CDR3 DNA reads TGTGCCACCAGCAGAAGTCTAGACCGGGCGCAGTATTTT. This sequence encodes CATSRSLDRAQYF.

The rearrangement uses TRBV9 and TRBJ1-3, with D possibly TRBD1 on 6 matching bases. CDR3 size: 15 residues. With 4 bases removed from V and 3 bases from J, the gap between germline ends came to 14 bases. Germline V lookup: CDR1 SGDLS, CDR2 YYNGEE. As DNA, the CDR3 is TGTGCCAGCAGCTCTGGAAGGACAGTTGGAAACACCATATATTTT. This encodes CASSSGRTVGNTIYF.

The rearrangement uses TRBV5-1 and TRBJ2-3; the D gene is possibly TRBD2 (6 bases). The CDR3 extends over 15 amino acids. V dropped 0 bases and J dropped 5 bases, with 13 bases sitting between them. CDR1 and CDR2 (germline): SGHRS, YFSETQ. The CDR3 protein is CASSLGGGTLDTQYF. The CDR3 region has the DNA TGCGCCAGCAGCTTGGGTGGGGGGACCTTAGATACGCAGTATTTT.

This chain joins TRBV29-1 and TRBJ2-2, with TRBD1 identical over 11 bases. With V trimmed by 6 bases and J by 7 bases, 1 base remained unmatched. Germline V gene data show CDR1 as SQVTM and CDR2 as ANQGSEA. The CDR3 contains 12 residues. CDR3 loop: CSVGQGVGELFF. The CDR3 DNA sequence: TGCAGCGTGGGACAGGGGGTCGGGGAGCTGTTTTTT.

V gene TRBV5-1 combines with J gene TRBJ2-7; 7 positions agree with TRBD1. Trimming cost V 5 bases and J 2 bases; bases outside gene matches: 13. This CDR3 spans 16 amino acids. Germline CDR1 and CDR2: SGHRS and YFSETQ. The CDR3 nucleotides read TGCGCCAGCAGGGGGACAGCAACAGGTTCAGCCTACGAGCAGTACTTC. Translation gives CASRGTATGSAYEQYF. Together with reference TRBV5-1 and TRBJ2-7, the CDR3 gives the full variable domain: KAGVTQTPRYLIKTRGQQVTLSCSPISGHRSVSWYQQTPGQGLQFLFEYFSETQRNKGNFPGRFSGRQFSNSRSEMNVSTLELGDSALYLCASRGTATGSAYEQYFGPGTRLTVT.

The sample holds one count of this clone. The chain is built from TRBV7-9 and TRBJ1-2, with 7 bases lining up with TRBD1. Germline-derived CDR1 and CDR2 are SEHNR and FQNEAQ (reference sequence). The junction had 10 bases not matched to a gene; V was cut back by 5 bases and J by 4 bases. This CDR3 contains 15 residues. The CDR3 sequence is CASSPTTTGSYGYTF. The CDR3 DNA is TGTGCCAGCAGCCCTACTACGACAGGGAGCTATGGCTACACCTTC.

V usage is TRBV6-1 and J usage is TRBJ2-1, with 9 bases aligning to TRBD1. The CDR3 is 14 amino acids. The V and J ends lost 5 bases and 9 bases, in that order; junction bases with no gene match: 8. CDR1 MNHNS and CDR2 SASEGT come from the germline V gene. The CDR3 reads CASSKGQGKGEQFF. Here the CDR3 DNA reads TGTGCCAGCAGTAAGGGACAGGGAAAGGGTGAGCAGTTCTTC.

The V call is TRBV19, the J call TRBJ2-7; the match to TRBD1 covers 7 bases. The trim removed 5 bases at V and 0 bases at J, leaving 7 bases unmatched. The V gene's germline CDR1 is LNHDA and CDR2 SQIVND (reference sequence). The CDR3 covers 15 residues. This CDR3 reads CASSLTGVSSYEQYF. In nucleotides, the CDR3 is TGTGCCAGTAGTTTAACAGGGGTCAGCTCCTACGAGCAGTACTTC.

The CDR3 reads CASSQPRGGTGELFF. The CDR3 nucleotides read TGTGCCAGCAGCCAACCGCGGGGGGGCACCGGGGAGCTGTTTTTT. The chain employs TRBV7-2 and TRBJ2-2; 9 bases are shared with TRBD2. This CDR3 contains 15 residues. The V gene's germline CDR1 is SGHTA and CDR2 FQGNSA. J was trimmed by 4 bases and V by 5 bases; bases with no gene match: 5.

This clone has a handful of counts. The genes are TRBV5-4 and TRBJ2-7; the D gene could be TRBD1 or TRBD2 (5 bases each). Germline assignment: CDR1 SGHNT and CDR2 YYREEE (reference sequence). Trimming took 2 bases from V and 2 from J, leaving 8 bases between them. The length of the CDR3 is 13 residues. CDR3 amino acids: CASSLEGTYEQYF. The CDR3 coding sequence is TGTGCCAGCAGCTTAGAGGGGACCTACGAGCAGTACTTC. Complete variable domain (other parts from reference TRBV5-4 and TRBJ2-7): ETGVTQSPTHLIKTRGQQVTLRCSSQSGHNTVSWYQQALGQGPQFIFQYYREEENGRGNFPPRFSGLQFPNYSSELNVNALELDDSALYLCASSLEGTYEQYFGPGTRLTVT.

About this clone itself: One end of the junction is discordant with germline, which a read error may explain. The genes are TRBV7-3 and TRBJ2-1; perhaps TRBD1 as D (5 bases). Germline assignment: CDR1 SGHTA and CDR2 FQGTGA. The CDR3 covers 15 residues. The CDR3 protein is CASSLTQGSYNEQFF. The CDR3 DNA follows: TGTGCCAGCAGCCTAACGCAGGGCTCCTACAATGAGCAGTTCTTC.

This clone was detected only a few times. The chain couples TRBV7-6 to TRBJ2-5; 10 bases map to TRBD1. Germline V gives CDR1 SGHVS, CDR2 FNYEAQ. Trimming cost V 0 bases and J 4 bases; bases outside gene matches: 5. The CDR3 has 16 residues. CDR3 nucleotides: TGTGCCAGCAGCTTAGCGCCAGACAGGGGGCGAGAGACCCAGTACTTC. Amino acids: CASSLAPDRGRETQYF.

V is TRBV2 and J is TRBJ2-1, with 7 nucleotides matching TRBD1. This CDR3 is 14 amino acids long. V lost 6 bases and J lost 4; bases outside the gene matches: 6. Looked up from germline, CDR1 is SNHLY and CDR2 is FYNNEI. CDR3 nucleotide sequence: TGTGCCAGCAGGGCTCGGGGACAGTACAATGAGCAGTTCTTC. This codes for CASRARGQYNEQFF. The full variable domain, its missing parts supplied by reference TRBV2 and TRBJ2-1, is EPEVTQTPSHQVTQMGQEVILRCVPISNHLYFYWYRQILGQKVEFLVSFYNNEISEKSEIFDDQFSVERPDGSNFTLKIRSTKLEDSAMYFCASRARGQYNEQFFGPGTRLTVL.

The chain recombines TRBV4-1 with TRBJ2-1; D not resolved. CDR3 length: 13 residues. V gave up 3 bases and J gave up 6 bases, with 9 bases separating them. Germline V gene lookup returns CDR1 MGHRA and CDR2 YSYEKL. CDR3 nucleotide sequence: TGCGCCAGCAGCCATCCTGACATCAATGAGCAGTTCTTC. Protein product: CASSHPDINEQFF.

J is TRBJ1-1 and V is TRBV10-3, with TRBD1 matching over 7 bases. With 5 bases clipped from V and 0 bases from J, the junction kept 3 bases outside the gene matches. This CDR3 contains 14 residues. CDR1 and CDR2 from the germline V gene are ENHRY and SYGVKD. The CDR3 DNA sequence: TGTGCCATCAGTCCGGGACAGATGAACACTGAAGCTTTCTTT. Translating gives CAISPGQMNTEAFF.

The rearrangement joins TRBV5-1 to TRBJ1-6; 9 bases fit TRBD1. The germline CDR1 and CDR2 sequences are SGHRS and YFSETQ. Trimming removed 4 bases from V and 7 bases from J; junction bases left unmatched: 6. The CDR3 consists of 15 residues. The chain's CDR3 is CASSGRDRGNSPLHF. The CDR3 coding sequence is TGCGCCAGCAGCGGAAGAGACAGGGGGAATTCACCCCTCCACTTT.

V and J are TRBV30 and TRBJ1-4; 7 nucleotides align to TRBD1. CDR3 length equals 14 residues. The germline gives CDR1 GTSNPN, CDR2 SVGIG (reference sequence). Trimming at V came to 2 bases and at J to 6 bases, leaving 6 bases not matched to a gene. DNA for the CDR3: TGTGCCTGGAGTTCAACGGGACAGCATGAAAAACTGTTTTTT. It encodes CAWSSTGQHEKLFF.

The gene calls are TRBV11-2 and TRBJ2-5; 13 bases line up with TRBD2. The CDR3 consists of 16 residues. The ends lost 5 bases at V and 2 bases at J; junction bases unmatched: 5. Germline V gene sequence: CDR1 SGHAT, CDR2 FQNNGV. CDR3: CASSPGTSGVQETQYF. CDR3 nucleotide sequence: TGTGCCAGCAGCCCCGGGACTAGCGGGGTACAAGAGACCCAGTACTTC.

This chain uses TRBV7-2 with TRBJ2-1; 9 bases line up with TRBD1. Unmatched junction bases numbered 12, after V lost 8 bases and J lost 7 bases. The CDR3 has 15 residues. Germline CDR1 and CDR2: SGHTA and FQGNSA. The CDR3 here is CASYIGGTGRNEQFF. The DNA of the CDR3 is TGTGCCAGCTATATAGGCGGGACAGGGAGAAATGAGCAGTTCTTC.

The chain is built from TRBV5-8 and TRBJ2-2, with TRBD2 as a possible D gene (5 bases). The CDR3 covers 16 residues. V lost 5 bases to trimming and J lost 0 bases, with 14 bases between them. The germline V gene has CDR1 SGHTS and CDR2 YDEGEE. The CDR3 loop reads CASSYWTLANTGELFF. CDR3 coding DNA: TGTGCCAGCAGTTACTGGACTCTCGCGAACACCGGGGAGCTGTTTTTT. Drawing the rest from reference TRBV5-8 and TRBJ2-2, the complete variable domain is EAGVTQSPTHLIKTRGQQATLRCSPISGHTSVYWYQQALGLGLQFLLWYDEGEERNRGNFPPRFSGRQFPNYSSELNVNALELEDSALYLCASSYWTLANTGELFFGEGSRLTVL.

The rearrangement links TRBV19 to TRBJ2-3; 7 positions match TRBD2. V lost 7 bases, J lost 2 bases, and 12 bases stayed unmatched. CDR3 length: 16 residues. CDR1 and CDR2 (germline): LNHDA, SQIVND (reference sequence). DNA of the CDR3: TGTGCCAGTAACGAACACGCGGGGGAAAACACAGATACGCAGTATTTT. Encoded protein: CASNEHAGENTDTQYF.

The rearrangement links TRBV7-8 to TRBJ1-2; 8 nucleotides match TRBD1. The V gene's germline CDR1 is SGHVS and CDR2 FQNEAQ. V was pared by 1 base and J by 1 base, with 2 bases of the junction left unmatched. This CDR3 is built from 15 residues. CDR3 coding DNA: TGTGCCAGCAGCTTAGTAACAGGGGGTAACTATGGCTACACCTTC. This codes for CASSLVTGGNYGYTF.

This rearrangement joins TRBV6-1 to TRBJ1-3; 7 bases are a match to TRBD1. Germline CDR1 MNHNS, CDR2 SASEGT. This CDR3 has 14 residues. V was clipped by 6 bases and J by 4 bases; unmatched bases: 6. The CDR3 here is CASSQTGYGNTIYF. The CDR3 DNA follows: TGTGCCAGCAGCCAGACAGGGTACGGAAACACCATATATTTT.

This rearrangement joins TRBV19 to TRBJ1-2, with D possibly matching TRBD1 (6 bases). Germline CDR1 and CDR2: LNHDA and SQIVND (reference sequence). The CDR3 spans 15 residues. Deletions cut 5 bases from V and 0 bases from J, with 13 bases between. DNA for the CDR3: TGTGCCAGTAGTCCCGACAGGAGTCCTAACTATGGCTACACCTTC. Protein: CASSPDRSPNYGYTF.